This T cell receptor (beta chain) was obtained from a study of cytomegalovirus exposure and HLA in healthy donors. The germline gives CDR1 SGDLS, CDR2 YYNGEE. The CDR3 has 14 residues. Use of 60 Vbeta and 13 Jbeta primers characterized the PCR. Only in-frame clones appear in the TCRdb table, and some are missing; sequencing was by immunoSEQ multiplex PCR. The table lists 100,000 to 150,000 clones, less than 85% of them singletons, with 1.5% to 1.9% in the top ten. The clonotype comes from a man aged 40-50 years in good health and CMV-seronegative. The sequenced sample was PBMCs. This chain connects TRBV9 to TRBJ2-5; 9 nucleotides line up with TRBD1. TRBJ2-7 matches the DNA end more closely, so the J call is doubtful. Here the CDR3 DNA reads TGTGCCAGCAGCGAACAGGGGGCCACGGACGAGCAGTACTTC. Encoded protein: CASSEQGATDEQYF.